This T cell receptor (beta chain) stems from a study of type 1 regulatory T cells. In the study overall: T-allo10 is an in vitro-generated, Tr1-enriched CD4 T cell product specific for alloantigen.

The ends lost 5 bases at V and 6 bases at J; junction bases unmatched: 8. This CDR3 contains 14 residues. This clonotype was counted many times. Its antigen is still unknown. MiXCR was run by TCRdb on the reads, yielding one entry per CDR3 protein. The sample has about 42,000 distinct CDR3 sequences; less than 15% are singletons. Sequenced: cultured non-Tr1 T cells, either the whole culture or a sorted T cell fraction (not recorded which). This chain links TRBV12-3 or TRBV12-4 with TRBJ2-5; 8 nucleotides agree with TRBD1. The clonotype comes from a human donor in good health. The CDR3: CASSPGTGRKTQYF. The DNA of the CDR3 is TGTGCCAGCAGTCCCGGGACAGGAAGGAAGACCCAGTACTTC.